These 17 T cell receptor beta chains share one sample of origin, sequenced in a study of CD8 T cells in Susac syndrome. cDNA came from around 0.54 to 1 ug RNA primed by random hexamers. TCRdb recomputed calls from the immunoSEQ multiplex PCR reads with MiXCR, one row per CDR3 protein. The sample has some 200,000 distinct CDR3 sequences; approximately 94% are singletons. The sample was CD4+ T cells from PBMCs. These receptors all stem from a human donor in good health.

Of note for this clonotype: It is likely a read error, because the conserved phenylalanine at the end of the CDR3 is missing. The V gene is TRBV30, the J gene TRBJ2-1; TRBD2 matches 7 bases. V was pared by 3 bases and J by 4 bases, with 6 bases of the junction left unmatched. The CDR3 loop spans 14 amino acids. CDR1 GTSNPN and CDR2 SVGIG come from the germline V gene (reference sequence). The CDR3 loop is CAWSRGTTYNEQFL. CDR3 nucleotide sequence: TGTGCCTGGAGCCGAGGGACTACTTACAATGAGCAGTTCTTG.

This chain links TRBV6-2 or TRBV6-3 with TRBJ2-1; 8 bases align to TRBD2. CDR3 size: 15 residues. V was pared by 8 bases and J by 8 bases, with 14 bases of the junction left unmatched. Germline V gene sequence: CDR1 MNHEY, CDR2 SVGEGT. The CDR3, as DNA: TGTGCCAGCGGAACCCCCGGGGGGGCCCTCCATGAGCAGTTCTTC. It specifies CASGTPGGALHEQFF.

The chain is built from TRBV25-1 and TRBJ1-2; no clear D gene. The CDR3 is 13 amino acids. The V and J ends lost 8 bases and 3 bases respectively, with 13 bases between them. From germline, CDR1 is MGHDK and CDR2 SYGVNS. The CDR3 loop reads CASGDLLYYGYTF. Written as DNA, the CDR3 is TGTGCCAGCGGGGATCTACTCTACTATGGCTACACCTTC.

The gene calls are TRBV29-1 and TRBJ2-7; 10 bases fit TRBD2. The CDR3 is made up of 16 amino acids. With V trimmed by 0 bases and J by 6 bases, 11 bases remained unmatched. Germline values: CDR1 SQVTM, CDR2 ANQGSEA. The CDR3 DNA follows: TGCAGCGTTGAAGAGGCTGGGCTAGCGGGAGTGTTCGAGCAGTACTTC. Protein: CSVEEAGLAGVFEQYF.

This chain links TRBV27 with TRBJ2-6; D is ambiguous. Germline lookup yields CDR1 MNHEY and CDR2 SMNVEV (reference sequence). The CDR3 totals 13 residues. V lost 4 bases and J lost 3, with 4 bases in between. The CDR3 DNA follows: TGTGCCAGCAGTTGGGTTGGGGCCAACGTCCTGACTTTC. It specifies CASSWVGANVLTF.

In its sample, this clonotype was seen once. This chain connects TRBV30 to TRBJ2-7; possibly TRBD2 for D (5 bases). The CDR3 is 13 amino acids. Trimming took off 3 bases at V and 4 bases at J, with 13 bases between the two ends. Germline CDR1 and CDR2: GTSNPN and SVGIG (reference sequence). The CDR3 DNA follows: TGTGCCTGGAGCCCCGGGAACTCATACGAGCAGTACTTC. This translates into CAWSPGNSYEQYF.

This chain connects TRBV24-1 to TRBJ2-5; D not certain. Germline loops: CDR1 KGHDR, CDR2 SFDVKD. The CDR3 runs to 9 residues. V was cut by 12 bases and J by 8 bases, with 9 bases left in between. As DNA, the CDR3 is TGTGCCCGGCGGTGTACCCAGTACTTC. As protein: CARRCTQYF.

V usage is TRBV20-1 and J usage is TRBJ1-2; D gene ambiguous. Trimming cost V 1 base and J 8 bases, with 14 bases left between them. The CDR3 runs to 13 residues. CDR1 and CDR2 (germline): DFQATT, SNEGSKA (reference sequence). In nucleotides, the CDR3 is TGCAGTGCTAGAGTGGGGAGGTCGGGGGGCTACACCTTC. The encoded protein is CSARVGRSGGYTF.

The V and J genes are TRBV29-1 and TRBJ2-5; D may match TRBD1 or TRBD2 (6 bases each). The V end lost 4 bases, the J end lost 5 bases, and 17 bases lay between the germline ends. Looked up from germline, CDR1 is SQVTM and CDR2 is ANQGSEA. The CDR3 runs to 14 residues. The CDR3 is CSVGKGGTWETQYF. CDR3 nucleotide sequence: TGCAGCGTTGGAAAGGGGGGTACCTGGGAGACCCAGTACTTC.

The V gene is TRBV7-8, the J gene TRBJ2-5; the match to TRBD1 covers 10 bases. V lost 4 bases, J lost 5 bases, and 4 bases stayed unmatched. CDR1 and CDR2 (germline): SGHVS, FQNEAQ. The CDR3 runs to 14 residues. CDR3 protein: CASSSRQGAETQYF. For the CDR3, the DNA is TGTGCCAGCAGCTCCCGACAGGGGGCGGAGACCCAGTACTTC.

This clonotype was seen a single time. The V gene is TRBV4-3, the J gene TRBJ1-1, with unresolved D. CDR1 and CDR2 (germline): LGHNA, YSLEER. The CDR3 totals 12 residues. With 1 base removed from V and 7 bases from J, the gap between germline ends came to 7 bases. CDR3 sequence (DNA): TGCGCCAGCAGCCAAGGGAGCAGTGAAGCTTTCTTT. This encodes CASSQGSSEAFF.

The rearrangement uses TRBV5-1 and TRBJ2-5, with D perhaps TRBD1 (6 bases). The CDR3 is 12 residues long. The ends were cut back, 0 bases at V and 9 bases at J, with 9 bases in the middle. Per germline, CDR1 SGHRS and CDR2 YFSETQ. This CDR3 is CASSLEPGAQYF. As DNA, the CDR3 is TGCGCCAGCAGCTTGGAACCAGGGGCCCAGTACTTC.

The chain uses TRBV6-5 and TRBJ2-5, with a weak D call TRBD2 (5 bases). Germline CDR1 reads MNHEY; CDR2 reads SVGAGI. V was clipped by 8 bases and J by 4 bases, with 17 bases between them. The CDR3 sequence is 14 residues long. The CDR3 bases are TGTGCCAGCTCCTTAGCTGGAGGACTAGAGACCCAGTACTTC. Protein sequence: CASSLAGGLETQYF.

The chain recombines TRBV6-2 or TRBV6-3 with TRBJ2-1; D remains ambiguous. CDR3 length: 11 residues. Trimming removed 3 bases from V and 8 bases from J, with 5 bases in between. The germline gives CDR1 MNHEY, CDR2 SVGEGT. The DNA of the CDR3 is TGTGCCAGCAGTTATTCGTATGAGCAGTTCTTC. Translating gives CASSYSYEQFF.

The V gene is TRBV18, the J gene TRBJ2-5; D remains unclear. CDR3 length equals 12 residues. Germline assignment: CDR1 KGHSH and CDR2 LQKENI. V was trimmed by 2 bases and J by 5 bases, leaving 6 bases between them. The CDR3 region is CASSPAVETQYF. CDR3 nucleotides: TGTGCCAGCTCACCAGCGGTTGAGACCCAGTACTTC.

J is TRBJ2-1 and V is TRBV30; tentatively, D is TRBD2 (5 bases). Germline values: CDR1 GTSNPN, CDR2 SVGIG (reference sequence). The CDR3 is made up of 15 amino acids. V lost 0 bases and J lost 6, with 15 bases in between. The CDR3, as DNA: TGTGCCTGGAGTGTAGGCCTGGCTAGCCCCAATGAGCAGTTCTTC. This translates into CAWSVGLASPNEQFF.

CDR3 protein: CASKRTGPASGYTF. CDR3 in DNA: TGTGCCAGCAAAAGGACAGGGCCCGCTAGCGGCTACACCTTC. This chain connects TRBV27 to TRBJ1-2; the match to TRBD1 covers 8 bases. This CDR3 is built from 14 residues. J was trimmed by 8 bases and V by 7 bases; bases with no gene match: 12. Per the germline V gene, CDR1 is MNHEY and CDR2 is SMNVEV (reference sequence).